The 9 T cell receptor beta chains presented below share a single source sample, sequenced in a study of regulatory T cells in long-lasting Graves disease (dated by TCRdb to the early 2020s). Receptor amplification or capture employed multiplex PCR. These reads were obtained on an Illumina HiSeq 4000. To build TCR beta libraries, CDR3 regions were amplified by Arm-PCR using iRepertoire HTBI primers. The raw public data were reprocessed by TCRdb itself: fastp quality trimming at Q25, MiXCR clonotype calling, in-frame beta chains only. Entries are consolidated by CDR3 protein sequence, retaining the most common genes and DNA. This sample gives 350,000 to 450,000 distinct CDR3 sequences in total; around 20% of them show up just once. The ten biggest clones cover around an eighth of the sample. The time point label for this specimen denotes: persistent/refractory GD, antithyroid drugs over 5 years with positive TRAb. RNA was extracted from PBMCs in TRIzol for both TCR sequencing and RNA sequencing.

The sequenced sample was peripheral blood mononuclear cells (PBMCs), obtained when the disease was refractory, from a patient treated with antithyroid drugs. Source of these receptors: a female donor with Graves disease.

This clonotype showed up just once. A much bigger clone sits one base away, suggesting this may be a read error. This chain joins TRBV28 and TRBJ1-5; D remains unclear. The CDR3 is 12 amino acids. The V gene's germline CDR1 is MDHEN and CDR2 SYDVKM. The CDR3 loop is CASRTPGQLQHF. For the CDR3, the DNA is TGTGCCAGCAGGACTCCAGGTCAGCTCCAGCATTTT.

CDR3 amino acids: CASSLRLAGGTRVGYNEQFF. The CDR3 DNA sequence: TGTGCCAGCAGCTTAAGGCTAGCGGGAGGAACGCGAGTGGGATACAATGAGCAGTTCTTC. The chain is built from TRBV7-8 and TRBJ2-1, with 11 bases identical to TRBD2. CDR3 length: 20 amino acids. From germline, CDR1 is SGHVS and CDR2 FQNEAQ. J gave up 4 bases and V 2 bases, and 16 bases lay outside the gene matches.

This clonotype was picked up many times. The rearrangement joins TRBV2 to TRBJ2-7; TRBD1 matches 7 bases. Germline V CDR1 and CDR2: SNHLY, FYNNEI. The CDR3 totals 15 residues. V lost 6 bases and J lost 4; bases outside the gene matches: 12. This CDR3 reads CASRTPGTASYEQYF. CDR3 sequence (DNA): TGTGCCAGCAGAACACCCGGGACAGCCAGTTACGAGCAGTACTTC.

This clonotype came up many times. The chain combines TRBV12-3 or TRBV12-4 with TRBJ1-2; D might be TRBD1 (5 bases). The CDR3 contains 13 residues. V dropped 1 base and J dropped 6 bases, with 9 bases sitting between them. CDR3 protein: CASSLVGHNGYTF. DNA of the CDR3: TGTGCCAGCAGTTTAGTGGGGCACAATGGCTACACCTTC.

The J gene is TRBJ2-4, the V gene TRBV9; D is possibly TRBD1 (6 bases). The V gene lost 1 base and the J gene lost 8 bases, with 13 bases spanning the gap. Germline V gives CDR1 SGDLS, CDR2 YYNGEE. The CDR3 extends over 14 amino acids. CDR3 DNA: TGTGCCAGCAGCGTAACAGGGTTTGGAGACATTCAGTACTTC. Translation gives CASSVTGFGDIQYF. Filled out from reference TRBV9 and TRBJ2-4, the complete variable domain reads DSGVTQTPKHLITATGQRVTLRCSPRSGDLSVYWYQQSLDQGLQFLIQYYNGEERAKGNILERFSAQQFPDLHSELNLSSLELGDSALYFCASSVTGFGDIQYFGAGTRLSVL.

The CDR3 DNA reads TGTGCCAGCACCAAAGAGGGACTAGCCGCCGACGAGCAGTACTTC. It encodes CASTKEGLAADEQYF. The chain employs TRBV9 and TRBJ2-7; TRBD2 agrees at 9 bases. Germline V CDR1 and CDR2: SGDLS, YYNGEE. The CDR3 has 15 residues. V lost 6 bases and J lost 5; bases outside the gene matches: 12.

In its sample, this clonotype was seen a few times. The chain is built from TRBV2 and TRBJ2-3; D uncertain. The CDR3 is 13 residues long. CDR1 SNHLY and CDR2 FYNNEI come from the germline V gene. The V end was cut by 0 bases, the J end by 5 bases, with 6 bases between. CDR3 nucleotide sequence: TGTGCCAGCAGTGAAGCTAAGAAAGATACGCAGTATTTT. Protein sequence: CASSEAKKDTQYF.

The CDR3 loop reads CASSPHSGTYEQYF. In DNA form, the CDR3 reads TGTGCCAGCAGCCCCCACAGCGGGACCTACGAGCAGTACTTC. J is TRBJ2-7 and V is TRBV14, with 7 bases that match TRBD2. The CDR3 spans 14 residues. The V gene end was trimmed by 4 bases and the J gene end by 2 bases; junction bases not matched to a gene: 5. Germline V gene data show CDR1 as SGHDN and CDR2 as FVKESK. The whole variable domain, filled in from reference TRBV14 and TRBJ2-7, reads EAGVTQFPSHSVIEKGQTVTLRCDPISGHDNLYWYRRVMGKEIKFLLHFVKESKQDESGMPNNRFLAERTGGTYSTLKVQPAELEDSGVYFCASSPHSGTYEQYFGPGTRLTVT.

This clonotype has a count of ten or more. The chain carries TRBV28 and TRBJ1-4; TRBD1 might be the D (5 bases). Germline-derived CDR1 and CDR2 are MDHEN and SYDVKM. The ends were cut back, 7 bases at V and 5 bases at J, with 11 bases in the middle. The CDR3 covers 13 residues. CDR3 amino acids: CASNRGGNEKLFF. The CDR3, as DNA: TGTGCCAGCAATCGGGGCGGCAATGAAAAACTGTTTTTT.